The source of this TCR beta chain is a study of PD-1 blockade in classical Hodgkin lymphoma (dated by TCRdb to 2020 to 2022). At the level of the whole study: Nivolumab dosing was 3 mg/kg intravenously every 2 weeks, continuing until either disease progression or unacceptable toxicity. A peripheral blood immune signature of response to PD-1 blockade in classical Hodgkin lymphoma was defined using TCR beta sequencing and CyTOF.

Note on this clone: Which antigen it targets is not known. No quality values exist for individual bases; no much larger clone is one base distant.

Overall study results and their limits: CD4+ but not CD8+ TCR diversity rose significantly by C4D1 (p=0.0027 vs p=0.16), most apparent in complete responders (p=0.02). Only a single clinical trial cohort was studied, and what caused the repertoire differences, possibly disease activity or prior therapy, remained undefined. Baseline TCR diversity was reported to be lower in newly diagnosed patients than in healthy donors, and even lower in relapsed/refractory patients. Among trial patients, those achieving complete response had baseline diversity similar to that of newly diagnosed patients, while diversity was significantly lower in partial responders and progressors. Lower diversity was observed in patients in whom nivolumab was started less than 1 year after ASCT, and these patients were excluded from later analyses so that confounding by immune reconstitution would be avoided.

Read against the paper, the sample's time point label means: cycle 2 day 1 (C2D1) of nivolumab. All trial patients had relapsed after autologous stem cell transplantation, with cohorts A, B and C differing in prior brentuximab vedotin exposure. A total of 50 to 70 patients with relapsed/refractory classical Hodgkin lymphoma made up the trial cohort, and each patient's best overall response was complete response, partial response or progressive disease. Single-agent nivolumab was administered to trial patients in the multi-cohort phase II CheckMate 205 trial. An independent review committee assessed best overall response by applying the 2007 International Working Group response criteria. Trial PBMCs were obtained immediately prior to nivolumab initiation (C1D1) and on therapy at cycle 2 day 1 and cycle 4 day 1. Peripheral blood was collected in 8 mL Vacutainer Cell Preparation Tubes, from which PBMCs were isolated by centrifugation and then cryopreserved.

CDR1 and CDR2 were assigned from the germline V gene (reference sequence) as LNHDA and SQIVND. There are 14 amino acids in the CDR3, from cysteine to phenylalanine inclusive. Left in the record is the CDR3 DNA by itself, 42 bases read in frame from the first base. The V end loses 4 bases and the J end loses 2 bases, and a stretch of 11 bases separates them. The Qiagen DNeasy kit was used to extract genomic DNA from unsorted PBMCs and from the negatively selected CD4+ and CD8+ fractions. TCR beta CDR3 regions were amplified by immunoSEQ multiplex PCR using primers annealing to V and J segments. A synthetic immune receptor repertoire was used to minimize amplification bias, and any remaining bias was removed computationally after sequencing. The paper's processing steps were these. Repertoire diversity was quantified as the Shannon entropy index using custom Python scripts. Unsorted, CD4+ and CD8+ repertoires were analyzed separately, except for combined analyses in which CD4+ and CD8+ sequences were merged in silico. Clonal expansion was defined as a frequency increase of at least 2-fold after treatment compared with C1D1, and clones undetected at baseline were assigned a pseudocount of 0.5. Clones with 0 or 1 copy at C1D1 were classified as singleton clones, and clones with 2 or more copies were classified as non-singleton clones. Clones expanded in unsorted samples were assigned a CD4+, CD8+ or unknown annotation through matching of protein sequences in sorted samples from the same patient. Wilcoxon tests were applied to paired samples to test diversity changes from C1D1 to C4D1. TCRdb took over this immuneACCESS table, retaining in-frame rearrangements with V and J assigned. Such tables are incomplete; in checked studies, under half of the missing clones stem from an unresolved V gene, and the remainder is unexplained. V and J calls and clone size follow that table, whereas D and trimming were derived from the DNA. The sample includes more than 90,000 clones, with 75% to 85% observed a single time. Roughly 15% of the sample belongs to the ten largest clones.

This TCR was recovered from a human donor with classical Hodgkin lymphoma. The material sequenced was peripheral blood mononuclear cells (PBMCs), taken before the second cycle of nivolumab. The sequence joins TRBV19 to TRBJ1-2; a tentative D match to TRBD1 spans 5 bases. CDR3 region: CASSRLGPNYGYTF. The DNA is TGTGCCAGTAGTAGGCTGGGACCGAACTATGGCTACACCTTC.